Listed below are T cell receptor beta chains from one sample, sequenced in a study of blood T cells in healthy people across ages. MiXCR was run by TCRdb on the 5' RACE reads, yielding one entry per CDR3 protein. The sample has approximately 880,000 distinct CDR3 sequences; roughly 43% are singletons. Specimen: blood. These receptors came from a man aged 30 to 45 in good health. Each CDR3 is given with its conserved first and last residue. The order of the fields is J gene, D gene, clone size, V gene, CDR3 protein, CDR3 DNA. The D gene is left open where the match is weak. Clone sizes are given selectively: once, few, many, or a class where the clone is expanded.

>TRBJ2-5|-|many|TRBV5-6
CASSEGSRSGETQYF
TGTGCCAGCAGCGAGGGATCGCGATCGGGAGAGACCCAGTACTTC
>TRBJ1-6|TRBD1|-|TRBV9
CASSDEQGANSPLHF
TGTGCCAGCAGCGACGAACAGGGGGCAAATTCACCCCTCCACTTT
>TRBJ1-5|-|-|TRBV6-5
CASRSLQGGNQPQHF
TGTGCCAGCAGAAGCCTACAGGGAGGCAATCAGCCCCAGCATTTT
>TRBJ2-7|-|-|TRBV9
CASSSSRLVEKTYEQYF
TGTGCCAGCAGCTCATCCCGTCTAGTGGAGAAGACCTACGAGCAGTACTTC
>TRBJ2-2|TRBD1|-|TRBV5-1
CASSWDRSESTGELFF
TGCGCCAGCAGCTGGGACAGGTCAGAGTCCACCGGGGAGCTGTTTTTT
>TRBJ2-1|TRBD2|-|TRBV5-1
CASSPDSGGGEQFF
TGCGCCAGCAGCCCCGATAGCGGGGGTGGTGAGCAGTTCTTC
>TRBJ2-7|-|-|TRBV29-1
CSVSRSMSYEQYF
TGCAGCGTTTCCAGGAGTATGTCCTACGAGCAGTACTTC
>TRBJ2-1|TRBD1|-|TRBV7-9
CASSPQAGTGYNEQFF
TGTGCCAGCAGCCCCCAGGCTGGGACAGGGTACAATGAGCAGTTCTTC
>TRBJ2-7|-|-|TRBV2
CASSDIGDSYEQYF
TGTGCCAGCAGTGATATTGGGGACTCCTACGAGCAGTACTTC
>TRBJ1-2|TRBD1|-|TRBV7-8
CASSPYTGTDYGYTF
TGTGCCAGCAGCCCGTACACCGGGACAGACTATGGCTACACCTTC
>TRBJ2-1|TRBD2|few|TRBV5-6
CASSLVTSGALREFF
TGTGCCAGCAGCCTCGTGACTAGCGGGGCACTTAGGGAGTTCTTC
>TRBJ1-5|-|once|TRBV6-5
CASSYSIRDRDSNQPQHF
TGTGCCAGCAGTTACTCGATAAGGGACCGAGATAGCAATCAGCCCCAGCATTTT
>TRBJ1-5|TRBD1|-|TRBV6-6
CASSPRDRGGNQPQHF
TGTGCCAGCAGCCCGAGAGACAGGGGTGGCAATCAGCCCCAGCATTTT
>TRBJ1-4|-|-|TRBV6-1
CASSELPGNREKLFF
TGTGCCAGCAGTGAATTACCAGGGAACCGTGAAAAACTGTTTTTT
>TRBJ1-5|-|-|TRBV6-1
CASSEGGQPQHF
TGTGCCAGCAGTGAAGGGGGTCAGCCCCAGCATTTT
>TRBJ2-7|-|-|TRBV10-3
CAISNPSSSYEQYF
TGTGCCATCAGTAATCCTTCGAGCTCCTACGAGCAGTACTTC
>TRBJ1-2|-|few|TRBV7-2
CASSETVYGYTF
TGTGCCAGCAGCGAGACAGTTTATGGCTACACCTTC
>TRBJ2-3|-|few|TRBV20-1
CSARPAYTQYF
TGCAGTGCCCGCCCTGCCTATACGCAGTATTTT
>TRBJ1-2|TRBD1|few|TRBV6-2/TRBV6-3
CASMSPPGQGADGYTF
TGTGCCAGCATGTCACCCCCGGGACAGGGAGCGGATGGCTACACCTTC
>TRBJ2-1|TRBD2|once|TRBV20-1
CSARLAGGPFF
TGCAGTGCTAGACTAGCGGGGGGTCCGTTCTTC
>TRBJ1-2|-|-|TRBV3-1
CASSQFLSGYTF
TGTGCCAGCAGCCAATTTTTATCCGGCTACACCTTC
>TRBJ2-1|TRBD1|-|TRBV24-1
CATSEPDRGSYNEQFF
TGTGCCACCAGTGAACCGGACAGGGGCTCCTACAATGAGCAGTTCTTC
>TRBJ2-1|-|once|TRBV30
CAWSEGQYDEQFF
TGTGCCTGGAGTGAAGGACAGTACGATGAGCAGTTCTTC